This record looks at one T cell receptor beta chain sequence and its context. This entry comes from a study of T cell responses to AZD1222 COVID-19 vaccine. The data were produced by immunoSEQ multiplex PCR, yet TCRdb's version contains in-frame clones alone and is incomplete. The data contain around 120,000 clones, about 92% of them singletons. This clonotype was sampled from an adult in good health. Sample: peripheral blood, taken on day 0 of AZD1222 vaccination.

The CDR3 loop is CASSPPVWGSNEQFF. In DNA, the CDR3 is TGTGCCAGCAGTCCTCCCGTGTGGGGGAGCAATGAGCAGTTCTTC. The chain joins TRBV6-5 to TRBJ2-1; either TRBD1 or TRBD2 may fit D (5 bases each). The V gene lost 5 bases and the J gene lost 6 bases, with 17 bases spanning the gap. The CDR3 totals 15 residues. Looked up from germline, CDR1 is MNHEY and CDR2 is SVGAGI.